One sample yielded the 23 T cell receptor beta chains listed below, sequenced in a study of control samples from healthy donors and cancer patients. Generated by immunoSEQ multiplex PCR, the TCRdb table keeps only in-frame clones and is missing some. The sample carries 50,000 to 75,000 clones, approximately 85% recorded once. Sequencing used blood. These receptors came from a man aged 35 to 55 in good health.

The chain employs TRBV7-2 and TRBJ1-1, with unresolved D. With 0 bases removed from V and 1 base from J, the gap between germline ends came to 3 bases. The CDR3 sequence is 13 residues long. Per the germline V gene, CDR1 is SGHTA and CDR2 is FQGNSA. For the CDR3, the DNA is TGTGCCAGCAGCTTAGCCAGGAACACTGAAGCTTTCTTT. Amino acid sequence: CASSLARNTEAFF.

This chain links TRBV7-8 with TRBJ1-1; tentative D call: TRBD1 (5 bases). Between the trimmed V and J ends, which lost 3 bases and 2 bases, there was a span of 25 bases. The CDR3 contains 19 residues. Looked up from germline, CDR1 is SGHVS and CDR2 is FQNEAQ. The CDR3 reads CASSFFRNQGGRRNTEAFF. The CDR3 DNA reads as TGTGCCAGCAGCTTCTTTCGTAACCAGGGCGGTCGGAGAAACACTGAAGCTTTCTTT.

This clone was recorded a few times. The chain links TRBV10-1 to TRBJ2-2, with D possibly TRBD1 on 6 matching bases. The germline V gene encodes CDR1 WNHNN and CDR2 SYGVQD (reference sequence). Trimming removed 11 bases from V and 0 bases from J, with 10 bases in between. The CDR3 sequence is 13 residues long. Written as DNA, the CDR3 is TGCGCCGTCCAGGGGACGAACACCGGGGAGCTGTTTTTT. The encoded protein is CAVQGTNTGELFF.

V gene TRBV4-1 combines with J gene TRBJ2-5, with 9 bases lining up with TRBD2. Germline assignment: CDR1 MGHRA and CDR2 YSYEKL. This CDR3 is 15 amino acids long. Trimming cost V 3 bases and J 5 bases; bases outside gene matches: 7. CDR3 protein: CASSHSTSGWETQYF. The CDR3 nucleotides are TGCGCCAGCAGCCACTCGACTAGCGGCTGGGAGACCCAGTACTTC.

The V gene is TRBV19, the J gene TRBJ2-7; 8 positions agree with TRBD1. CDR3 length equals 15 residues. CDR1 is LNHDA and CDR2 is SQIVND in the germline V gene (reference sequence). The junction had 4 bases not matched to a gene; V was cut back by 1 base and J by 2 bases. CDR3 DNA: TGTGCCAGTAGTATAGGAGACAGGGGACCCTACGAGCAGTACTTC. This encodes CASSIGDRGPYEQYF.

A single count supports this clone. The chain uses TRBV28 and TRBJ2-7, with 7 bases that match TRBD2. The CDR3 spans 13 residues. After removal of 6 bases from V and 3 bases from J, the junction contained 5 bases not matched to a gene. CDR1 is MDHEN and CDR2 is SYDVKM in the germline V gene. The CDR3 loop reads CASRGGPHYEQYF. The CDR3 DNA follows: TGTGCCAGCAGGGGAGGGCCTCACTACGAGCAGTACTTC. The complete variable domain, with remaining parts taken from reference TRBV28 and TRBJ2-7, reads DVKVTQSSRYLVKRTGEKVFLECVQDMDHENMFWYRQDPGLGLRLIYFSYDVKMKEKGDIPEGYSVSREKKERFSLILESASTNQTSMYLCASRGGPHYEQYFGPGTRLTVT.

The gene calls are TRBV19 and TRBJ2-7; the D gene is possibly TRBD1 (5 bases). The CDR3 runs 14 residues. The V end lost 6 bases, the J end lost 0 bases, and 12 bases lay between the germline ends. Germline CDR1 reads LNHDA; CDR2 reads SQIVND (reference sequence). The CDR3 DNA reads as TGTGCCAGTAGCAAACAAAGGGGCTCCTACGAGCAGTACTTC. Translated, it gives CASSKQRGSYEQYF.

The V and J genes are TRBV7-3 and TRBJ1-2; 11 bases agree with TRBD1. The CDR3 spans 16 residues. Per the germline V gene, CDR1 is SGHTA and CDR2 is FQGTGA. After removal of 8 bases from V and 7 bases from J, the junction contained 15 bases not matched to a gene. For the CDR3, the DNA is TGTGCCAGCCGGCCCCGAGCAGGACAGGGGGCCGGTGGCTACACCTTC. Amino acid sequence: CASRPRAGQGAGGYTF.

This clone was found a few times. V is TRBV19 and J is TRBJ2-6; a weak D match, TRBD1 (6 bases). The CDR3 is 17 amino acids. The germline gives CDR1 LNHDA, CDR2 SQIVND (reference sequence). V was trimmed by 5 bases and J by 0 bases, leaving 14 bases between them. The CDR3 loop is CASSSGTRSSGANVLTF. As DNA, the CDR3 is TGTGCCAGTAGTTCTGGGACAAGGAGCTCTGGGGCCAACGTCCTGACTTTC.

CDR3 DNA sequence: TGTGCCAGCAGTGGAATGTACGAGCAGTACTTC. This sequence encodes CASSGMYEQYF. The J gene is TRBJ2-7, the V gene TRBV28; D unclear. Trimming removed 5 bases from V and 4 bases from J, with 6 bases in between. The CDR3 length is 11 residues. Germline V gene data show CDR1 as MDHEN and CDR2 as SYDVKM.

The chain employs TRBV7-2 and TRBJ2-7; 8 bases map to TRBD2. Germline loops: CDR1 SGHTA, CDR2 FQGNSA. J lost 4 bases, V lost 2 bases, and 4 bases had no gene match. The CDR3 runs to 14 residues. The CDR3 here is CASSLSGGSYEQYF. The CDR3 bases are TGTGCCAGCAGCTTAAGCGGGGGTTCGTACGAGCAGTACTTC. Looking up the rest from reference TRBV7-2 and TRBJ2-7 gives the full variable domain: GAGVSQSPSNKVTEKGKDVELRCDPISGHTALYWYRQSLGQGLEFLIYFQGNSAPDKSGLPSDRFSAERTGGSVSTLTIQRTQQEDSAVYLCASSLSGGSYEQYFGPGTRLTVT.

The chain combines TRBV6-5 with TRBJ1-1; D remains unclear. The germline gives CDR1 MNHEY, CDR2 SVGAGI. Trimming shortened V by 8 bases and J by 6 bases, and 7 bases separated the two germline ends. The CDR3 runs to 10 residues. The CDR3 DNA sequence: TGTGCCAGCTCGGAAGCTGAAGCTTTCTTT. It codes for CASSEAEAFF.

The chain links TRBV6-2 or TRBV6-3 to TRBJ2-1; TRBD2 agrees at 7 bases. Trimming cost V 0 bases and J 2 bases; bases outside gene matches: 7. In germline, CDR1 is MNHEY, CDR2 SVGEGT. CDR3 length equals 17 residues. The CDR3 DNA sequence: TGTGCCAGCAGTTACTCGTTGAGCGGGATCCCCTACAATGAGCAGTTCTTC. It yields the protein CASSYSLSGIPYNEQFF.

CDR3 amino acids: CASGPSSTQYF. CDR3 DNA sequence: TGTGCCAGCGGCCCAAGCTCTACGCAGTATTTT. V is TRBV7-2 and J is TRBJ2-3; D uncertain. Per germline, CDR1 SGHTA and CDR2 FQGNSA. V lost 8 bases and J 8 bases, leaving 11 bases between the germline ends. The CDR3 sequence is 11 residues long.

The rearrangement links TRBV19 to TRBJ1-5, with D uncertain. Trimming removed 3 bases from V and 0 bases from J, with 9 bases in between. The length of the CDR3 is 15 residues. Germline V lookup: CDR1 LNHDA, CDR2 SQIVND (reference sequence). CDR3 loop: CASSILSGSNQPQHF. The CDR3 DNA is TGTGCCAGTAGTATCTTGTCAGGTAGCAATCAGCCCCAGCATTTT. Together with reference TRBV19 and TRBJ1-5, the CDR3 gives the full variable domain: DGGITQSPKYLFRKEGQNVTLSCEQNLNHDAMYWYRQDPGQGLRLIYYSQIVNDFQKGDIAEGYSVSREKKESFPLTVTSAQKNPTAFYLCASSILSGSNQPQHFGDGTRLSIL.

Only a few counts were recorded for this clone. This chain links TRBV4-2 with TRBJ1-5, with D perhaps TRBD1 (5 bases). Trimming took off 4 bases at V and 3 bases at J, with 13 bases between the two ends. Germline CDR1 LGHNA, CDR2 YNFKEQ. The CDR3 contains 15 residues. Written as DNA, the CDR3 is TGTGCCAGCAGCCCTCTTCGGGGGGACAATCAGCCCCAGCATTTT. Translating gives CASSPLRGDNQPQHF.

The V and J genes are TRBV11-3 and TRBJ1-2, with 8 bases fitting TRBD1. The ends lost 0 bases at V and 8 bases at J; junction bases unmatched: 5. The CDR3 loop spans 14 amino acids. The germline V gene has CDR1 SGHNT and CDR2 YENEEA. The CDR3 coding sequence is TGTGCCAGCAGCTTAGAGGGGACAGGAGGGGGCTACACCTTC. Translated, it gives CASSLEGTGGGYTF.

The chain joins TRBV28 to TRBJ2-3, with 9 bases fitting TRBD1. Unmatched junction bases numbered 9, after V lost 2 bases and J lost 0 bases. The CDR3 is 18 residues long. Germline loops: CDR1 MDHEN, CDR2 SYDVKM. CDR3 sequence: CASSLPRDRDSSTDTQYF. CDR3 sequence (DNA): TGTGCCAGCAGTTTACCCCGGGACAGGGATTCTAGCACAGATACGCAGTATTTT.

The V call is TRBV11-1, the J call TRBJ2-2, with D possibly TRBD1 on 5 matching bases. The length of the CDR3 is 13 residues. Germline V CDR1 and CDR2: SGHAT, FQDESV (reference sequence). Deletions cut 5 bases from V and 5 bases from J, with 9 bases between. This CDR3 reads CASSLRQTGELFF. CDR3 DNA sequence: TGTGCCAGCAGCCTACGACAGACCGGGGAGCTGTTTTTT. Using reference TRBV11-1 and TRBJ2-2 for the parts outside the CDR3, the full variable domain is EAEVAQSPRYKITEKSQAVAFWCDPISGHATLYWYRQILGQGPELLVQFQDESVVDDSQLPKDRFSAERLKGVDSTLKIQPAELGDSAMYLCASSLRQTGELFFGEGSRLTVL.

This rearrangement joins TRBV28 to TRBJ1-4; a possible D gene is TRBD1 (5 bases). Trimming took 6 bases from V and 7 from J, leaving 18 bases between them. Germline CDR1 and CDR2: MDHEN and SYDVKM. The length of the CDR3 is 15 residues. As DNA, the CDR3 is TGTGCCAGCAGGACTACTGGGGGGTTGGGTGAAAAACTGTTTTTT. Encoded protein: CASRTTGGLGEKLFF.

The CDR3 DNA sequence: TGCGCCAGCAGCCACAACAGGGGAAGTAACACTGAAGCTTTCTTT. The encoded protein is CASSHNRGSNTEAFF. The chain couples TRBV4-1 to TRBJ1-1; TRBD1 agrees at 7 bases. The CDR3 length is 15 residues. The germline V gene encodes CDR1 MGHRA and CDR2 YSYEKL. The ends lost 3 bases at V and 2 bases at J; junction bases unmatched: 6.

J is TRBJ2-3 and V is TRBV7-9; D uncertain. Germline-derived CDR1 and CDR2 are SEHNR and FQNEAQ (reference sequence). This CDR3 contains 13 residues. The V end was cut by 4 bases, the J end by 6 bases, with 11 bases between. The CDR3 loop reads CASSSGWSDTQYF. CDR3 DNA sequence: TGTGCCAGCAGCTCTGGTTGGTCTGATACGCAGTATTTT. Supplemented by reference TRBV7-9 and TRBJ2-3, the full variable domain reads DTGVSQNPRHKITKRGQNVTFRCDPISEHNRLYWYRQTLGQGPEFLTYFQNEAQLEKSRLLSDRFSAERPKGSFSTLEIQRTEQGDSAMYLCASSSGWSDTQYFGPGTRLTVL.

V and J are TRBV9 and TRBJ2-1; no firm D call. The germline V and J ends were trimmed by 0 bases and 3 bases, with 10 bases remaining between them. The CDR3 consists of 15 residues. Germline values: CDR1 SGDLS, CDR2 YYNGEE. The CDR3 sequence: CASSVGDKSYNEQFF. Written as DNA, the CDR3 is TGTGCCAGCAGCGTAGGAGACAAGAGCTACAATGAGCAGTTCTTC.